This T cell receptor (beta chain) comes out of a study of blood T cell repertoires in COVID-19. The length of the CDR3 is 17 residues. The V and J ends lost 3 bases and 3 bases, in that order; junction bases with no gene match: 9. Germline loops: CDR1 MDHEN, CDR2 SYDVKM. Authors' data handling: For nucleated cells, counts were estimated from reference gene primer amplification. Using immunoSEQ multiplex PCR, the repertoire was profiled, and TCRdb retains in-frame clones only, with some absent. The V and J calls and clone size were taken over from that table, and D and trimming were inferred from the DNA. The sample includes approximately 250,000 clones, roughly 86% of them seen just once.

The sequence derives from a woman in her 30s who had recovered from COVID-19. Material: PBMCs or T cells enriched from blood (not recorded which). The rearrangement links TRBV28 to TRBJ2-2; TRBD2 matches 8 bases. Written as DNA, the CDR3 is TGTGCCAGCAGTTTCTCACGGGGGGGGAGCGACACCGGGGAGCTGTTTTTT. Its translation: CASSFSRGGSDTGELFF.